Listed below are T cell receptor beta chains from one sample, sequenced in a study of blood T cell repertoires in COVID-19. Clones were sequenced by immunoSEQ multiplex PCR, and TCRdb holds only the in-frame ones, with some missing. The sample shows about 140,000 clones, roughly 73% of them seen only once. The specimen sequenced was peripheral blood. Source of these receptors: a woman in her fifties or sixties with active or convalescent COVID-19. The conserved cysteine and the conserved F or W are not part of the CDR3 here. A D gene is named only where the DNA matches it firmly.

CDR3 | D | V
ASSPAGNIQY | - | TRBV12-3/TRBV12-4
ATSDRLPGQGNNEQF | TRBD1 | TRBV24-1
AWKGHRNTGELF | - | TRBV30
ASSLYSGLGLAGSEQF | TRBD2 | TRBV7-3
AWTGVNSGNTIY | - | TRBV30
ASSYSKSRFLYEQY | - | TRBV6-6
ASSIRGEKLF | - | TRBV19
ASSSTGELF | - | TRBV12-3/TRBV12-4
ASSSDTGGRETQY | TRBD2 | TRBV7-7
ASTTLVQGNYGYT | - | TRBV19
ASSRTGGRSNSPLH | TRBD1 | TRBV6-2/TRBV6-3
ASSLFNRNNYGYT | - | TRBV28
ASSSAGRYNEQF | TRBD2 | TRBV7-6
ASSPGTPEKLF | - | TRBV5-6
ASSGPIQGLDGYT | TRBD1 | TRBV9
AWSWRQGLQETQY | TRBD1 | TRBV30
ASSQESGRAANEQF | TRBD2 | TRBV4-2
ASSQGGLYGYT | - | TRBV11-1
ASKTQGAYGYT | - | TRBV27
ASSPPGGYNEQF | TRBD2 | TRBV7-3
ATSDNNHYEQY | - | TRBV24-1
ASSLIAGGGIDTQY | TRBD2 | TRBV7-2
ASSYQGNNSPLH | - | TRBV6-5
ASSPLAGVYNEQF | TRBD2 | TRBV28
ASSRQGRGEKLF | TRBD1 | TRBV19